The 29 T cell receptor beta chains reported below all come from one sample, sequenced in a study of high-grade serous ovarian cancer treatment subgroups. This table comes from immunoSEQ multiplex PCR, and its TCRdb copy is limited to in-frame clones, with some not included. The sample yields tens of thousands of clones, roughly 80% seen once. The tumor samples were collected prior to definitive surgery or chemotherapy. Source material: tumor tissue. Source of these receptors: a human donor with high-grade serous ovarian cancer.

Written as DNA, the CDR3 is TGTGCCAGCAGCCCGACGGGATATGAGCAGTTCTTC. Encoded protein: CASSPTGYEQFF. The chain links TRBV27 to TRBJ2-1; possible D gene TRBD2, 5 bases. The V end was cut by 6 bases, the J end by 8 bases, with 11 bases between. Germline V lookup: CDR1 MNHEY, CDR2 SMNVEV (reference sequence). The CDR3 loop spans 12 amino acids.

The CDR3 protein is CASTGRDPPETQYF. The DNA for the CDR3 is TGTGCCAGTACGGGTAGGGACCCGCCGGAGACCCAGTACTTC. V usage is TRBV19 and J usage is TRBJ2-5, with D perhaps given as TRBD1 or TRBD2 (5 bases each). V lost 7 bases to trimming and J lost 5 bases, with 17 bases between them. The CDR3 runs 14 residues. CDR1 is LNHDA, CDR2 SQIVND, per germline (reference sequence).

This clone has just one count. This chain links TRBV6-1 with TRBJ2-7; D not resolved. V was trimmed by 2 bases and J by 0 bases, leaving 8 bases between them. The CDR3 is 14 amino acids. Germline V gene sequence: CDR1 MNHNS, CDR2 SASEGT. The CDR3, as DNA: TGTGCCAGCAGTGAACTCGCATTCTCCTACGAGCAGTACTTC. It is translated as CASSELAFSYEQYF.

The chain employs TRBV30 and TRBJ2-3; 11 nucleotides match TRBD2. The CDR3 covers 17 residues. Per germline, CDR1 GTSNPN and CDR2 SVGIG (reference sequence). The junction had 6 bases not matched to a gene; V was cut back by 1 base and J by 0 bases. The CDR3 sequence: CAWSGLAGGFSTDTQYF. Written as DNA, the CDR3 is TGTGCCTGGAGTGGGCTAGCGGGAGGCTTTAGCACAGATACGCAGTATTTT.

This rearrangement joins TRBV10-3 to TRBJ2-7; D may be TRBD2 (8 bases). Trimming removed 4 bases at V and 4 bases at J, with 29 bases between. Germline CDR1 reads ENHRY; CDR2 reads SYGVKD. The CDR3 runs 19 residues. In DNA form, the CDR3 reads TGTGCCATCAGTGCGGGGGGGGGCCGGTCCCGACAGGGTAATTACGAGCAGTACTTC. Protein sequence: CAISAGGGRSRQGNYEQYF.

This clone was counted once. The V gene is TRBV27, the J gene TRBJ2-5; 7 positions match TRBD2. This CDR3 region has 13 residues. J lost 5 bases, V lost 6 bases, and 6 bases had no gene match. CDR1 MNHEY and CDR2 SMNVEV come from the germline V gene (reference sequence). For the CDR3, the DNA is TGTGCCAGCAGCACCCGGCGGGGGGAGACCCAGTACTTC. It yields the protein CASSTRRGETQYF.

The chain has TRBV7-2 and TRBJ2-5; maybe TRBD2 (5 bases). The CDR3 sequence is 16 residues long. Germline CDR1 SGHTA, CDR2 FQGNSA. Between the trimmed V and J ends, which lost 5 bases and 4 bases, there was a span of 20 bases. CDR3 amino acids: CASSPHSLVGGETQYF. The CDR3 DNA sequence: TGTGCCAGCAGCCCACACTCTCTAGTTGGAGGAGAGACCCAGTACTTC.

The J gene is TRBJ2-1, the V gene TRBV5-1; D gene unclear. V was pared by 0 bases and J by 0 bases, with 7 bases between. The CDR3 is 15 amino acids. The germline V gene encodes CDR1 SGHRS and CDR2 YFSETQ. The CDR3 region has the DNA TGCGCCAGCAGCTTGGTCTCGAGCTCCTACAATGAGCAGTTCTTC. This gives the protein CASSLVSSSYNEQFF. Combining the CDR3 with reference TRBV5-1 and TRBJ2-1 gives the whole variable domain KAGVTQTPRYLIKTRGQQVTLSCSPISGHRSVSWYQQTPGQGLQFLFEYFSETQRNKGNFPGRFSGRQFSNSRSEMNVSTLELGDSALYLCASSLVSSSYNEQFFGPGTRLTVL.

The V and J genes are TRBV19 and TRBJ1-6; D not resolved. There are 17 residues in the CDR3. Germline CDR1 and CDR2: LNHDA and SQIVND (reference sequence). Trimming stripped 5 bases from V and 7 bases from J, with 21 bases between. The chain's CDR3 is CASSPDGRGFGNSPLHF. Written as DNA, the CDR3 is TGTGCCAGTAGTCCGGATGGAAGAGGTTTTGGGAATTCACCCCTCCACTTT.

The chain recombines TRBV13 with TRBJ2-1, with 9 bases identical to TRBD2. With 3 bases clipped from V and 4 bases from J, the junction kept 4 bases outside the gene matches. The CDR3 covers 15 residues. The germline CDR1 and CDR2 sequences are PRHDT and FYEKMQ (reference sequence). CDR3 amino acids: CASSFALAGYNEQFF. CDR3 bases: TGTGCCAGCAGCTTCGCTCTAGCGGGGTACAATGAGCAGTTCTTC. The full variable domain, in which reference TRBV13 and TRBJ2-1 provide the parts outside the CDR3, is AAGVIQSPRHLIKEKRETATLKCYPIPRHDTVYWYQQGPGQDPQFLISFYEKMQSDKGSIPDRFSAQQFSDYHSELNMSSLELGDSALYFCASSFALAGYNEQFFGPGTRLTVL.

The chain uses TRBV5-4 and TRBJ2-3; a possible D gene is TRBD1 (6 bases). Looked up from germline, CDR1 is SGHNT and CDR2 is YYREEE (reference sequence). There are 17 residues in the CDR3. V lost 0 bases and J lost 0, with 14 bases in between. The CDR3 sequence is CASSLGGGPTSTDTQYF. In DNA form, the CDR3 reads TGTGCCAGCAGCTTGGGAGGGGGTCCGACCAGCACAGATACGCAGTATTTT.

The V call is TRBV29-1, the J call TRBJ2-1; 10 nucleotides agree with TRBD2. The trim removed 6 bases at V and 5 bases at J, leaving 10 bases unmatched. The length of the CDR3 is 15 residues. CDR1 is SQVTM and CDR2 is ANQGSEA in the germline V gene. The CDR3 region is CSVPLGLAVDNEQFF. DNA for the CDR3: TGCAGCGTCCCCCTAGGACTAGCGGTAGACAATGAGCAGTTCTTC.

The rearrangement joins TRBV5-1 to TRBJ2-5; 11 bases are shared with TRBD2. CDR1 is SGHRS and CDR2 is YFSETQ in the germline V gene. This CDR3 has 19 residues. V dropped 3 bases and J dropped 1; count of bases not matched to a gene: 14. The CDR3 sequence: CASSWGLADTYGLQETQYF. CDR3 sequence (DNA): TGCGCCAGCAGCTGGGGACTAGCGGATACCTACGGCCTCCAAGAGACCCAGTACTTC.

This clone showed up just once. The chain combines TRBV25-1 with TRBJ2-2; 14 nucleotides align to TRBD2. CDR1 MGHDK and CDR2 SYGVNS come from the germline V gene. V shed 6 bases and J 5 bases; nucleotides not matched to a gene: 11. The CDR3 is made up of 18 amino acids. In DNA form, the CDR3 reads TGTGCCAGCAGAGGAGCTCCCGGGACTAGCGGGAGTACCGGGGAGCTGTTTTTT. Protein: CASRGAPGTSGSTGELFF.

The chain uses TRBV28 and TRBJ2-7; no clear D gene. Trimming removed 3 bases from V and 3 bases from J, with 9 bases in between. Germline CDR1 reads MDHEN; CDR2 reads SYDVKM. The CDR3 has 13 residues. The CDR3 loop reads CASSFPGSYEQYF. The CDR3 DNA follows: TGTGCCAGCAGTTTCCCAGGCAGCTACGAGCAGTACTTC.

About this clone: This same CDR3 is encoded by further DNA sequences in the sample. The chain recombines TRBV30 with TRBJ2-5, with 7 positions matching TRBD1. Germline V CDR1 and CDR2: GTSNPN, SVGIG (reference sequence). With 0 bases clipped from V and 5 bases from J, the junction kept 0 bases outside the gene matches. This CDR3 is 12 amino acids long. The CDR3 DNA reads TGTGCCTGGAGTGTAGGGGGCGAGACCCAGTACTTC. Protein sequence: CAWSVGGETQYF.

This chain joins TRBV25-1 and TRBJ2-1; D may correspond to TRBD1 or TRBD2 (6 bases each). Trimming removed 6 bases at V and 8 bases at J, with 11 bases between. Per the germline V gene, CDR1 is MGHDK and CDR2 is SYGVNS. CDR3 length: 12 residues. The CDR3 DNA follows: TGTGCCAGCAGCTTGGGGGGCGATGAGCAGTTCTTC. Translating it yields CASSLGGDEQFF.

This clone occurred a few times. The V call is TRBV5-8, the J call TRBJ2-1, with D maybe TRBD2 (5 bases). Per germline, CDR1 SGHTS and CDR2 YDEGEE. This CDR3 spans 12 amino acids. Trimming took 10 bases from V and 10 from J, leaving 18 bases between them. Here the CDR3 reads CASPKVWEEQFF. As DNA, the CDR3 is TGTGCCTCTCCAAAAGTTTGGGAGGAGCAGTTCTTC.

V gene TRBV2 combines with J gene TRBJ2-1; D remains unclear. V lost 6 bases and J lost 0, with 12 bases in between. Germline lookup yields CDR1 SNHLY and CDR2 FYNNEI. There are 15 residues in the CDR3. The CDR3 is CASSQRSTSYNEQFF. The CDR3 nucleotides read TGTGCCAGCAGCCAACGGTCAACCTCCTACAATGAGCAGTTCTTC. Complete variable domain (other parts from reference TRBV2 and TRBJ2-1): EPEVTQTPSHQVTQMGQEVILRCVPISNHLYFYWYRQILGQKVEFLVSFYNNEISEKSEIFDDQFSVERPDGSNFTLKIRSTKLEDSAMYFCASSQRSTSYNEQFFGPGTRLTVL.

This chain uses TRBV7-2 with TRBJ2-7, with D tentatively TRBD1 or TRBD2 (5 bases each). The V gene's germline CDR1 is SGHTA and CDR2 FQGNSA. The CDR3 runs 14 residues. Trimming pared 5 bases from V and 2 bases from J, leaving 13 bases between. CDR3 nucleotide sequence: TGTGCCAGCAGCCTACGGGACCATACCTACGAGCAGTACTTC. Amino acids: CASSLRDHTYEQYF.

J is TRBJ1-2 and V is TRBV28; TRBD1 agrees at 7 bases. Per the germline V gene, CDR1 is MDHEN and CDR2 is SYDVKM. V was clipped by 10 bases and J by 4 bases; unmatched bases: 15. The CDR3 extends over 15 amino acids. This CDR3 reads CAIAEATGQTYGYTF. DNA of the CDR3: TGTGCCATCGCGGAAGCTACGGGACAGACCTATGGCTACACCTTC.

The chain links TRBV30 to TRBJ2-5; either TRBD1 or TRBD2 may fit D (5 bases each). There are 15 residues in the CDR3. Germline assignment: CDR1 GTSNPN and CDR2 SVGIG (reference sequence). V lost 3 bases to trimming and J lost 1 base, with 15 bases between them. CDR3 bases: TGTGCCTGGAGACAGGCAGGGACGCCCCAAGAGACCCAGTACTTC. It encodes CAWRQAGTPQETQYF.

The chain combines TRBV11-3 with TRBJ2-2; TRBD2 aligns across 7 bases. V lost 1 base, J lost 5 bases, and 4 bases stayed unmatched. Looked up from germline, CDR1 is SGHNT and CDR2 is YENEEA. There are 15 residues in the CDR3. The CDR3 sequence is CASSLVTSPTGELFF. The CDR3 bases are TGTGCCAGCAGCTTAGTGACTAGCCCAACCGGGGAGCTGTTTTTT.

This clone was counted only a few times. V and J are TRBV5-1 and TRBJ1-2, with D perhaps TRBD1 (5 bases). The germline V and J ends were trimmed by 4 bases and 4 bases, with 14 bases remaining between them. Germline CDR1 is SGHRS and CDR2 is YFSETQ. This CDR3 is 14 amino acids long. As DNA, the CDR3 is TGCGCCAGCAGCCCGGACCAAGGGGTCTATGGCTACACCTTC. It yields the protein CASSPDQGVYGYTF.

This chain connects TRBV7-2 to TRBJ1-2, with D possibly TRBD1 on 5 matching bases. Germline V CDR1 and CDR2: SGHTA, FQGNSA. Trimming pared 6 bases from V and 4 bases from J, leaving 15 bases between. This CDR3 spans 14 amino acids. The CDR3 loop is CASSLQTGTYGYTF. The CDR3 DNA sequence: TGTGCCAGCAGTCTTCAAACAGGCACCTATGGCTACACCTTC.

This chain's CDR3 is CASGFGGNTEAFF. The CDR3 nucleotides read TGTGCTAGTGGTTTTGGGGGGAACACTGAAGCTTTCTTT. The chain has TRBV12-5 and TRBJ1-1; D is perhaps TRBD1 (5 bases). This CDR3 is built from 13 residues. Trimming removed 3 bases from V and 1 base from J, with 6 bases in between. Germline V gene sequence: CDR1 LGHNT, CDR2 FRNRAP.

This chain links TRBV10-2 with TRBJ1-2; no firm D call. Trimming removed 2 bases from V and 8 bases from J, with 18 bases in between. The CDR3 is 15 amino acids. Germline CDR1 reads WSHSY; CDR2 reads SAAADI. CDR3 sequence reads: CASSEEGFPSGGYTF. In DNA, the CDR3 is TGCGCCAGCAGTGAGGAGGGATTCCCATCGGGGGGCTACACCTTC.

V and J are TRBV6-5 and TRBJ1-1, with TRBD1 matching over 7 bases. Trimming at V came to 2 bases and at J to 10 bases, leaving 7 bases not matched to a gene. The germline gives CDR1 MNHEY, CDR2 SVGAGI. This CDR3 contains 13 residues. Here the CDR3 reads CASSYPDRRIAFF. CDR3 DNA sequence: TGTGCCAGCAGTTACCCGGACAGGCGGATAGCTTTCTTT.

Turning to this clone: The junction and the germline gene differ at one end; a read error may be behind it. The chain links TRBV19 to TRBJ2-6, with TRBD2 matching 10 bases. Germline V gene data show CDR1 as LNHDA and CDR2 as SQIVND (reference sequence). The CDR3 is 17 residues long. This CDR3 is CASISSGSISGANVLTF. Written as DNA, the CDR3 is TGTGCCAGTATTTCTAGCGGGAGTATATCTGGGGCCAACGTCCTAACTTTC.